The rows below give T cell receptor beta chains drawn from one sample of a study of cytomegalovirus exposure and HLA in healthy donors. The table came from immunoSEQ multiplex PCR; TCRdb's copy has only in-frame clones and leaves some out. The sample lists some 130,000 clones, approximately 60% occurring once. Material for sequencing was PBMCs. Every receptor here comes from a human donor in good health. Each CDR3 is given with its conserved first and last residue. The order of the fields is clone size, D gene, V gene, J gene, CDR3 protein, CDR3 DNA. The D gene is left open where the match is weak. Clone size is shown for a subset of rows, as once, few, many or a class of expanded clone.

>-|TRBD1|TRBV19|TRBJ2-2
CASRPTGANGELFF
TGTGCCAGTAGGCCCACAGGGGCGAACGGGGAGCTGTTTTTT
>-|-|TRBV28|TRBJ1-5
CASSFRVVGQPQHF
TGTGCCAGCAGTTTCAGGGTGGTCGGCCAGCCCCAGCATTTT
>-|TRBD1|TRBV9|TRBJ1-2
CASSVTGGGSNGYTF
TGTGCCAGCAGCGTGACAGGGGGCGGGTCAAATGGCTACACCTTC
>-|TRBD2|TRBV5-4|TRBJ2-3
CASSLGLAGLRASTDTQYF
TGTGCCAGCAGCTTGGGACTAGCGGGATTGCGTGCTAGCACAGATACGCAGTATTTT
>few|TRBD2|TRBV27|TRBJ2-7
CASSSRTSGRSSYEQYF
TGTGCCAGCAGTTCAAGGACTAGCGGGAGGAGCTCCTACGAGCAGTACTTC
>-|-|TRBV27|TRBJ2-7
CASTPDRHEQYF
TGTGCCAGCACCCCTGACAGGCACGAGCAGTACTTC
>-|TRBD2|TRBV11-2|TRBJ2-3
CASSSLRGAGGGWQYF
TGTGCCAGCAGCTCCCTTCGAGGGGCGGGAGGGGGGTGGCAGTATTTT
>-|TRBD2|TRBV9|TRBJ2-3
CASSVRFGGLASPTDTQYF
TGTGCCAGCAGCGTACGATTTGGAGGACTAGCGAGCCCCACAGATACGCAGTATTTT
>-|TRBD1|TRBV28|TRBJ2-5
CASSLGGQWGETQYF
TGTGCCAGCAGCCTAGGGGGACAGTGGGGGGAGACCCAGTACTTC
>-|-|TRBV28|TRBJ1-4
CASSLDPQGSGEKLFF
TGTGCCAGCAGTTTAGATCCCCAGGGGTCGGGGGAAAAACTGTTTTTT